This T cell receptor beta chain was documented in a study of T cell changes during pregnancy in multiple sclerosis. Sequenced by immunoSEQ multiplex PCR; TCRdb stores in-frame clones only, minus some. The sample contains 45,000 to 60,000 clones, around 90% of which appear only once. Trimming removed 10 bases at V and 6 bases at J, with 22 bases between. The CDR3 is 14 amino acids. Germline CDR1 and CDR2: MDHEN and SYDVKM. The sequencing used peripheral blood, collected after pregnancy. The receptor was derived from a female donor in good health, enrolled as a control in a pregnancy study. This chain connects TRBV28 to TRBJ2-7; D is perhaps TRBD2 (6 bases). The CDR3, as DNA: TGTGCCACCCTGGCATCGGGAGATGAGGGCGAGCAGTACTTC. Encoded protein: CATLASGDEGEQYF.